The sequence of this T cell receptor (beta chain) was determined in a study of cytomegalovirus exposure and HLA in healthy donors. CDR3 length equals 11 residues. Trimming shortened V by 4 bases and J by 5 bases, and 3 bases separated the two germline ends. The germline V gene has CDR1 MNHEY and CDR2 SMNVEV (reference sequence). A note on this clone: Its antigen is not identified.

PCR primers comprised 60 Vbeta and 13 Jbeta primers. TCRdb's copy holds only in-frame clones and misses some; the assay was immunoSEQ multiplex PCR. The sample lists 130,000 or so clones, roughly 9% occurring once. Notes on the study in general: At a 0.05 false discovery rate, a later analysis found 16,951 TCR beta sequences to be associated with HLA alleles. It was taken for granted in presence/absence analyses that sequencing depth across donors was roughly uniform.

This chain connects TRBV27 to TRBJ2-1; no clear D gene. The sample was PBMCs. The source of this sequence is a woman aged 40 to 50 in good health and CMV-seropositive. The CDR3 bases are TGTGCCAGCAGTTCTCACAATGAGCAGTTCTTC. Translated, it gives CASSSHNEQFF.